The 24 T cell receptor beta chains below come from one sample, sequenced in a study of CD4 T cells in relation to SARS-CoV-2 and coronaviruses. Before the COVID-19 pandemic, during about 2011-2019, CD4+ T cells were taken from unexposed donors. After about 10 days of culture, CD4+ T cells were isolated. Their antigens are not known. The method was immunoSEQ multiplex PCR; TCRdb's version includes in-frame clones alone and lacks a portion of them. This sample has more than 20,000 clones; about four fifths occur once, and the top ten carry more than 9%. The material sequenced was CD4+ T cells from PBMCs, cultured in vitro. The receptors were sampled from a human donor in good health.

This clone appeared a few times. This sequence joins TRBV7-9 and TRBJ1-5, with D tentatively TRBD1 (5 bases). V was shortened by 1 base and J by 1 base, with 14 bases between the two germline ends. Germline V gives CDR1 SEHNR, CDR2 FQNEAQ (reference sequence). The CDR3 is 17 residues long. The CDR3 DNA sequence: TGTGCCAGCAGCTTAGGTATGGGACCGGGGAGCAATCAGCCCCAGCATTTT. Amino acid sequence: CASSLGMGPGSNQPQHF.

The chain joins TRBV6-5 to TRBJ1-2; TRBD1 agrees at 8 bases. The V and J ends lost 6 bases and 4 bases, in that order; junction bases with no gene match: 10. The CDR3 totals 15 residues. Germline V gives CDR1 MNHEY, CDR2 SVGAGI. CDR3 protein: CASRAWTGIGYGYTF. In nucleotides, the CDR3 is TGTGCCAGCAGAGCCTGGACAGGGATTGGCTATGGCTACACCTTC.

The V gene is TRBV11-2, the J gene TRBJ2-3; D is undetermined. The germline gives CDR1 SGHAT, CDR2 FQNNGV. V dropped 1 base and J dropped 3 bases, with 11 bases sitting between them. The CDR3 sequence is 15 residues long. The CDR3 reads CASSLGLVATDTQYF. CDR3 sequence (DNA): TGTGCCAGCAGCTTAGGTCTAGTAGCTACAGATACGCAGTATTTT.

The rearrangement links TRBV30 to TRBJ2-7, with a possible D match to TRBD2 (6 bases). This CDR3 has 15 amino acids. Germline assignment: CDR1 GTSNPN and CDR2 SVGIG (reference sequence). With 0 bases removed from V and 4 bases from J, the gap between germline ends came to 16 bases. The CDR3, as DNA: TGTGCCTGGAGTGTAGTAGGCGGGAAATCTTACGAGCAGTACTTC. Protein sequence: CAWSVVGGKSYEQYF.

This clone was found a few times. The chain couples TRBV27 to TRBJ1-3, with 10 bases that match TRBD1. The CDR3 runs 15 residues. J gave up 7 bases and V 4 bases, and 7 bases lay outside the gene matches. CDR1 and CDR2 (germline): MNHEY, SMNVEV (reference sequence). The CDR3 protein is CASSSFGQGGNTIYF. The DNA of the CDR3 is TGTGCCAGCAGTTCCTTCGGACAGGGGGGGAACACCATATATTTT.

The chain uses TRBV19 and TRBJ1-3; D might be TRBD1 (5 bases). The V gene lost 7 bases and the J gene lost 0 bases, with 13 bases spanning the gap. CDR3 size: 15 residues. Per the germline V gene, CDR1 is LNHDA and CDR2 is SQIVND (reference sequence). Written as DNA, the CDR3 is TGTGCCAGTAAGCTCTCGGGGGACTCTGGAAACACCATATATTTT. This translates into CASKLSGDSGNTIYF.

V gene TRBV6-5 combines with J gene TRBJ1-5; D perhaps matches TRBD1 (5 bases). This CDR3 contains 13 residues. Germline V lookup: CDR1 MNHEY, CDR2 SVGAGI. Trimming took 8 bases from V and 6 from J, leaving 14 bases between them. The CDR3 protein is CASGGRGSQPQHF. DNA of the CDR3: TGTGCCAGCGGGGGGAGAGGGAGTCAGCCCCAGCATTTT.

This rearrangement joins TRBV20-1 to TRBJ1-1; possible D gene TRBD1, 5 bases. Trimming left V 3 bases short and J 1 base short, with 18 bases between. This CDR3 comprises 16 residues. Germline-derived CDR1 and CDR2 are DFQATT and SNEGSKA (reference sequence). The DNA for the CDR3 is TGCAGTGCTAGTCCAAACAGGAGACTACCGAACACTGAAGCTTTCTTT. Encoded protein: CSASPNRRLPNTEAFF.

CDR3 sequence reads: CASRPSVGGTNTEAFF. CDR3 nucleotide sequence: TGTGCCAGCAGACCGTCGGTCGGGGGAACGAACACTGAAGCTTTCTTT. The genes are TRBV11-2 and TRBJ1-1, with a possible D match to TRBD1 (5 bases). CDR1 is SGHAT and CDR2 is FQNNGV in the germline V gene. V lost 6 bases, J lost 1 base, and 18 bases lay in between. CDR3 length: 16 amino acids.

The V gene is TRBV7-3, the J gene TRBJ2-7, with TRBD1 matching 11 bases. CDR3 length equals 15 residues. J lost 6 bases, V lost 5 bases, and 9 bases had no gene match. CDR1 is SGHTA, CDR2 FQGTGA, per germline. The CDR3, as DNA: TGTGCCAGCAGCCTAGGACAGGGGGCCCAAGGCGAGCAGTACTTC. It translates to CASSLGQGAQGEQYF. The full variable domain, rest sourced from reference TRBV7-3 and TRBJ2-7, is GAGVSQTPSNKVTEKGKYVELRCDPISGHTALYWYRQSLGQGPEFLIYFQGTGAADDSGLPNDRFFAVRPEGSVSTLKIQRTERGDSAVYLCASSLGQGAQGEQYFGPGTRLTVT.

This clone was counted only a few times. The V gene is TRBV3-1 (or the pseudogene TRBV3-2), the J gene TRBJ2-1; TRBD1 agrees at 10 bases. The junction had 7 bases not matched to a gene; V was cut back by 4 bases and J by 7 bases. The CDR3 runs to 15 residues. The V gene's germline CDR1 is LGHDT and CDR2 YNNKEL (reference sequence). CDR3 DNA: TGTGCCAGCAGCCCCCGGGACAGGGGATTGAATGAGCAGTTCTTC. Translation gives CASSPRDRGLNEQFF.

This rearrangement joins TRBV7-9 to TRBJ2-5; 9 bases are a match to TRBD2. Germline V CDR1 and CDR2: SEHNR, FQNEAQ (reference sequence). CDR3 length equals 16 residues. J lost 3 bases, V lost 8 bases, and 13 bases had no gene match. The CDR3 loop is CASGRPGGRAEETQYF. For the CDR3, the DNA is TGTGCCAGCGGTCGGCCGGGCGGGAGGGCCGAAGAGACCCAGTACTTC.

V usage is TRBV14 and J usage is TRBJ2-7; D is unresolved. In germline, CDR1 is SGHDN, CDR2 FVKESK. V lost 3 bases to trimming and J lost 3 bases, with 6 bases between them. This CDR3 has 12 residues. CDR3 sequence (DNA): TGTGCCAGCAGCCATGTAAACTACGAGCAGTACTTC. Protein product: CASSHVNYEQYF.

This chain joins TRBV21-1 and TRBJ1-1. TRBV21-1 is a documented pseudogene. The length of the CDR3 is 19 residues. The CDR3 spells CASSLLGHVRRKLNTEAFF. The DNA of the CDR3 is TGTGCCAGCAGCCTTCTTGGTCATGTCAGGAGGAAGTTGAACACTGAAGCTTTCTTT.

The chain uses TRBV2 and TRBJ1-2, with 7 nucleotides matching TRBD1. V shed 5 bases and J 7 bases; nucleotides not matched to a gene: 10. Germline CDR1 reads SNHLY; CDR2 reads FYNNEI. This CDR3 is built from 14 residues. CDR3 bases: TGTGCCAGCAGTCCCGGGAAGGGGGCGGCTGGCTACACCTTC. This codes for CASSPGKGAAGYTF.

V usage is TRBV12-5 and J usage is TRBJ2-7; no clear D. The CDR3 runs 13 residues. V gave up 5 bases and J gave up 6 bases, with 14 bases separating them. Germline assignment: CDR1 LGHNT and CDR2 FRNRAP. CDR3 nucleotides: TGTGCTAGTGGTGCAATTTTGGGGTCCGAGCAGTACTTC. It specifies CASGAILGSEQYF.

The rearrangement links TRBV9 to TRBJ2-1; 13 positions match TRBD2. The ends lost 4 bases at V and 7 bases at J; junction bases unmatched: 11. The CDR3 consists of 17 residues. Germline CDR1 and CDR2: SGDLS and YYNGEE. The CDR3 nucleotides are TGTGCCAGCAGCTCGGAGCCGGGACTAGCGGGATATAATGAGCAGTTCTTC. Its translation: CASSSEPGLAGYNEQFF.

This sequence joins TRBV30 and TRBJ2-4; a weak D match, TRBD2 (5 bases). Per germline, CDR1 GTSNPN and CDR2 SVGIG (reference sequence). The CDR3 is made up of 13 amino acids. Trimming shortened V by 0 bases and J by 6 bases, and 9 bases separated the two germline ends. This CDR3 reads CAWSVRGGNIQYF. Written as DNA, the CDR3 is TGTGCCTGGAGTGTACGGGGTGGAAACATTCAGTACTTC. Complete variable domain (other parts from reference TRBV30 and TRBJ2-4): SQTIHQWPATLVQPVGSPLSLECTVEGTSNPNLYWYRQAAGRGLQLLFYSVGIGQISSEVPQNLSASRPQDRQFILSSKKLLLSDSGFYLCAWSVRGGNIQYFGAGTRLSVL.

The genes are TRBV5-1 and TRBJ2-7; 8 bases match TRBD2. V gave up 4 bases and J gave up 0 bases; unmatched junction bases: 6. The CDR3 extends over 15 amino acids. The germline CDR1 and CDR2 sequences are SGHRS and YFSETQ. Here the CDR3 reads CASSPSGRVSYEQYF. Written as DNA, the CDR3 is TGCGCCAGCAGCCCTAGCGGGCGAGTCTCCTACGAGCAGTACTTC.

The V call is TRBV12-5, the J call TRBJ2-1; 12 bases fit TRBD2. Germline V lookup: CDR1 LGHNT, CDR2 FRNRAP. CDR3 length: 19 amino acids. After removal of 3 bases from V and 0 bases from J, the junction contained 9 bases not matched to a gene. As DNA, the CDR3 is TGTGCTAGTGGTTTCCGGGGACTAGCGGGCCTACTCTCCTACAATGAGCAGTTCTTC. This translates into CASGFRGLAGLLSYNEQFF.

J is TRBJ2-1 and V is TRBV18; possibly TRBD2 for D (6 bases). V was shortened by 3 bases and J by 7 bases, with 10 bases between the two germline ends. The CDR3 extends over 13 amino acids. Germline CDR1 and CDR2: KGHSH and LQKENI. In DNA, the CDR3 is TGTGCCAGCTCACCGGACTACCGTAATGAGCAGTTCTTC. Translation gives CASSPDYRNEQFF.

The chain carries TRBV12-3 or TRBV12-4 and TRBJ1-1, with D tentatively TRBD1 (6 bases). Trimming left V 0 bases short and J 10 bases short, with 12 bases between. The CDR3 length is 13 residues. CDR3 in DNA: TGTGCCAGCAGTTTAGCGGGGGAGGGGGGAGCTTTCTTT. It specifies CASSLAGEGGAFF.

CDR3 amino acids: CASSVGGQNQPQHF. CDR3 nucleotides: TGTGCCAGCAGCGTAGGGGGTCAGAATCAGCCCCAGCATTTT. The genes are TRBV9 and TRBJ1-5; D gene unclear. V lost 0 bases and J 4 bases, leaving 8 bases between the germline ends. The CDR3 is 14 amino acids. The germline CDR1 and CDR2 sequences are SGDLS and YYNGEE.

This rearrangement joins TRBV7-2 to TRBJ2-3; 14 bases line up with TRBD2. The V gene end was trimmed by 3 bases and the J gene end by 4 bases; junction bases not matched to a gene: 3. The CDR3 has 16 residues. Germline V CDR1 and CDR2: SGHTA, FQGNSA. CDR3 DNA sequence: TGTGCCAGCAGCTTTCGACTAGCGGGGGGGGCAGATACGCAGTATTTT. It encodes CASSFRLAGGADTQYF.